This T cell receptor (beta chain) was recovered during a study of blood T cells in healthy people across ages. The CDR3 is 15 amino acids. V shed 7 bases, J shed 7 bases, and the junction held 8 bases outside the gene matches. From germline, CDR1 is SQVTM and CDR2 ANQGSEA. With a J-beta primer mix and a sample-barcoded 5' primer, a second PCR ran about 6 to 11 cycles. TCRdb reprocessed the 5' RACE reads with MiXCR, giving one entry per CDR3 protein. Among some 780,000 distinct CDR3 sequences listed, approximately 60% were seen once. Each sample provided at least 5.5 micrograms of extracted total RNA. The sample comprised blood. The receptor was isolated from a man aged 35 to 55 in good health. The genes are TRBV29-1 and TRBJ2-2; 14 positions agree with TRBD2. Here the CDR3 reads CSARGTSGSSGELFF. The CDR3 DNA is TGCAGCGCCCGCGGGACTAGCGGGAGTAGCGGGGAGCTGTTTTTT.